This is a list of T cell receptor beta chains from one sample in a study of OX40 agonist ivuxolimab in advanced cancers. TCRdb keeps only in-frame clones here, not all; method: immunoSEQ multiplex PCR. The data contain roughly 37,000 clones, 74% of them seen just once; the ten biggest clones take up around 20%. Sequences were derived from CD4+ or CD8+ T cells sorted from blood, sampled in a trial of the OX40 agonist ivuxolimab. These receptors were taken from an adult with an advanced solid tumor such as melanoma, head and neck, liver or kidney cancer. Each CDR3 is given with its conserved first and last residue. Each record gives: V gene, J gene, D gene, CDR3 protein. D genes are given only for firm matches.

v_gene: TRBV7-9
j_gene: TRBJ1-5
d_gene: NA
CDR3aa: CASRAGAGVNQPQHF

v_gene: TRBV6-5
j_gene: TRBJ1-2
d_gene: TRBD1
CDR3aa: CASRPSTGYGYTF

v_gene: TRBV12-5
j_gene: TRBJ2-5
d_gene: NA
CDR3aa: CASSSGLQETQYF

v_gene: TRBV2
j_gene: TRBJ2-2
d_gene: TRBD2
CDR3aa: CASRGSGGANTGELFF

v_gene: TRBV10-3
j_gene: TRBJ1-6
d_gene: TRBD1
CDR3aa: CAIKDRDNSPLHF

v_gene: TRBV11-3
j_gene: TRBJ2-5
d_gene: NA
CDR3aa: CASSLTAKETQYF

v_gene: TRBV5-1
j_gene: TRBJ1-2
d_gene: TRBD1
CDR3aa: CASSLAQGARGYTF

v_gene: TRBV5-8
j_gene: TRBJ1-2
d_gene: TRBD1
CDR3aa: CASSLQGTARGYTF

v_gene: TRBV4-2
j_gene: TRBJ2-1
d_gene: TRBD2
CDR3aa: CASSHSSGGGNEQFF

v_gene: TRBV29-1
j_gene: TRBJ1-1
d_gene: NA
CDR3aa: CSVRTGEGRAFF

v_gene: TRBV5-4
j_gene: TRBJ2-3
d_gene: TRBD2
CDR3aa: CASSLGKRGGLGTDTQYF

v_gene: TRBV7-3
j_gene: NA
d_gene: NA
CDR3aa: CASSLTGQTEQYF

v_gene: TRBV7-8
j_gene: TRBJ2-6
d_gene: NA
CDR3aa: CASSLGREPVSGANVLTF

v_gene: TRBV11-2
j_gene: TRBJ1-1
d_gene: NA
CDR3aa: CASSLVAHTEAFF

v_gene: TRBV7-9
j_gene: TRBJ2-5
d_gene: TRBD1
CDR3aa: CASSPPFRQGAETQYF

v_gene: TRBV7-8
j_gene: TRBJ2-5
d_gene: NA
CDR3aa: CASSSRGEQYF

v_gene: TRBV27
j_gene: TRBJ1-5
d_gene: TRBD1
CDR3aa: CASSGTGQGSVQPQHF

v_gene: TRBV6-1
j_gene: TRBJ1-2
d_gene: TRBD1
CDR3aa: CASTADRAGYTF

v_gene: TRBV6-1
j_gene: TRBJ2-5
d_gene: NA
CDR3aa: CASSGLRQETQYF

v_gene: TRBV27
j_gene: TRBJ1-4
d_gene: NA
CDR3aa: CASSPWGATNEKLFF

v_gene: TRBV7-9
j_gene: TRBJ1-3
d_gene: NA
CDR3aa: CASSRAGNTIYF

v_gene: TRBV7-9
j_gene: TRBJ2-3
d_gene: NA
CDR3aa: CASRLSRGFLTDTQYF

v_gene: TRBV27
j_gene: TRBJ1-5
d_gene: NA
CDR3aa: CASSPDRNQPQHF

v_gene: TRBV7-6
j_gene: TRBJ2-1
d_gene: TRBD1
CDR3aa: CASSHTGTGYNEQFF

v_gene: TRBV5-5
j_gene: TRBJ1-2
d_gene: NA
CDR3aa: CASSARGYGYTF

v_gene: TRBV5-4
j_gene: TRBJ1-1
d_gene: TRBD1
CDR3aa: CASSRSRQGYTEAFF

v_gene: TRBV7-9
j_gene: TRBJ1-4
d_gene: NA
CDR3aa: CASSFGRDINEKLFF

v_gene: TRBV5-1
j_gene: TRBJ1-4
d_gene: TRBD1
CDR3aa: CASSRQGPEEKLFF

v_gene: TRBV7-2
j_gene: TRBJ2-2
d_gene: NA
CDR3aa: CASSPWAGNTGELFF

v_gene: TRBV11-2
j_gene: TRBJ2-3
d_gene: NA
CDR3aa: CASSVRYTDTQYF

v_gene: TRBV2
j_gene: TRBJ2-2
d_gene: NA
CDR3aa: CASSGNRDQAGELFF

v_gene: TRBV4-1
j_gene: TRBJ2-5
d_gene: NA
CDR3aa: CASSQMRWQETQYF

v_gene: TRBV29-1
j_gene: TRBJ1-1
d_gene: NA
CDR3aa: CSGRRGDKAFF

v_gene: TRBV6-1
j_gene: TRBJ2-1
d_gene: TRBD2
CDR3aa: CASSEFRRGMWDEQFF

v_gene: TRBV9
j_gene: TRBJ1-2
d_gene: NA
CDR3aa: CASSVSLPSTYGYTF

v_gene: TRBV4-1
j_gene: TRBJ1-2
d_gene: NA
CDR3aa: CASSQVTGFNYGYTF

v_gene: TRBV7-6
j_gene: TRBJ1-5
d_gene: TRBD1
CDR3aa: CASSLQGFGNQPQHF

v_gene: TRBV6-5
j_gene: TRBJ2-3
d_gene: NA
CDR3aa: CASGRQGGGTDTQYF

v_gene: TRBV19
j_gene: TRBJ1-5
d_gene: NA
CDR3aa: CASNEARYSNQPQHF

v_gene: TRBV2
j_gene: TRBJ1-2
d_gene: TRBD1
CDR3aa: CASRTGAGHGYTF

v_gene: TRBV6-5
j_gene: TRBJ1-2
d_gene: NA
CDR3aa: CAHGVNYGYTF

v_gene: TRBV2
j_gene: TRBJ1-1
d_gene: NA
CDR3aa: CASSVLVGYTEAFF

v_gene: TRBV5-1
j_gene: TRBJ2-5
d_gene: TRBD1
CDR3aa: CASSFFTGGGETQYF

v_gene: TRBV9
j_gene: TRBJ1-4
d_gene: NA
CDR3aa: CASSVYGSGEKLFF

v_gene: TRBV10-3
j_gene: TRBJ1-5
d_gene: NA
CDR3aa: CAISPVRGKQPQHF

v_gene: TRBV9
j_gene: TRBJ2-7
d_gene: TRBD2
CDR3aa: CASSVGSAGGPEQYF

v_gene: TRBV10-2
j_gene: TRBJ2-2
d_gene: TRBD1
CDR3aa: CASSSFSTGRTGELFF

v_gene: TRBV5-1
j_gene: TRBJ2-7
d_gene: NA
CDR3aa: CASSGGGFGSYEQYF

v_gene: TRBV18
j_gene: TRBJ1-2
d_gene: NA
CDR3aa: CASSPEGGTYGYTF

v_gene: TRBV7-2
j_gene: TRBJ2-2
d_gene: TRBD2
CDR3aa: CASSLYSGTRSGELFF

v_gene: TRBV11-2
j_gene: TRBJ1-2
d_gene: NA
CDR3aa: CASSLSTDYGYTF

v_gene: TRBV7-6
j_gene: NA
d_gene: NA
CDR3aa: CASSLVPGAYEQYF

v_gene: TRBV12-1
j_gene: TRBJ2-3
d_gene: NA
CDR3aa: CASSSTGGTDTQYF

v_gene: TRBV5-5
j_gene: TRBJ2-7
d_gene: TRBD1
CDR3aa: CASSPGQGPGYEQYF

v_gene: TRBV11-2
j_gene: TRBJ1-5
d_gene: NA
CDR3aa: CASSLEGARNQPQHF